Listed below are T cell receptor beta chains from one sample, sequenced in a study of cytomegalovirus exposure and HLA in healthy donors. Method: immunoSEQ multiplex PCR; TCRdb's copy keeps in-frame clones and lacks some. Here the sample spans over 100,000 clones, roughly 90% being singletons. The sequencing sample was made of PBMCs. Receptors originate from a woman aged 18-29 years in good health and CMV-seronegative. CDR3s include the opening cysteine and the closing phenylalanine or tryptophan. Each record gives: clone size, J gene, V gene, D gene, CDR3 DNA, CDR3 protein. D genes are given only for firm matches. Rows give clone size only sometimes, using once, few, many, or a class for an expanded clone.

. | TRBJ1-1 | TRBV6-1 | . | TGTGCCAGCAGTGAGCAGGGTTTCACTGAAGCTTTCTTT | CASSEQGFTEAFF
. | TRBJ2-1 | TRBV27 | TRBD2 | TGTGCCAGCAGAACCTACTCTAGCGGGGGGTCGTCAGAGCAGTTCTTC | CASRTYSSGGSSEQFF
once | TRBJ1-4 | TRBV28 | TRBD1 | TGTGCCAGCAGTCCGTTGGGACAGGGAAGGGAAAAACTGTTTTTT | CASSPLGQGREKLFF
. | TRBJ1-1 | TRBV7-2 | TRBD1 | TGTGCCAGCAGCCCAACAGGGGGAAGCACTGAAGCTTTCTTT | CASSPTGGSTEAFF
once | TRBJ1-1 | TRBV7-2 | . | TGTGCCAGCAGCTTAACCGGAGCCTACACTGAAGCTTTCTTT | CASSLTGAYTEAFF
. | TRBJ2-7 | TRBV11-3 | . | TGTGCCAGCAGCTTGGGATTTGGACAGACCGACTACGAGCAGTACTTC | CASSLGFGQTDYEQYF
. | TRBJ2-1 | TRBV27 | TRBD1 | TGTGCCAGCAGTAACCCGACAGGGGGTACAGACAATGAGCAGTTCTTC | CASSNPTGGTDNEQFF
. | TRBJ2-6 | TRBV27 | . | TGTGCCAGCAGCGCCCTAGACAGGTTCCCCTCTGGGGCCAACGTCCTGACTTTC | CASSALDRFPSGANVLTF
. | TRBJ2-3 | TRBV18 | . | TGTGCCAGCTCATCTAATCTTATCACAGATACGCAGTATTTT | CASSSNLITDTQYF
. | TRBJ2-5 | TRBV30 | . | TGTGCCTGGAGCTTGTTACAAGAGACCCAGTACTTC | CAWSLLQETQYF
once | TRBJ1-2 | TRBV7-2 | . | TGTGCCAGCAGCTTATATCCGAGCAGCGCCTATGGCTACACCTTC | CASSLYPSSAYGYTF
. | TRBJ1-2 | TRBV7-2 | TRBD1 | TGTGCCAGCAGACAACAGGGGGTGGCTAACTATGGCTACACCTTC | CASRQQGVANYGYTF
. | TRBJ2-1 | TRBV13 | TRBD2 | TGTGCCAGCAGCTTATTCACGCGGGGGGGCAATGAGCAGTTCTTC | CASSLFTRGGNEQFF
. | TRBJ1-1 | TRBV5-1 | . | TGCGCCAGCACCACTGGCCGTTCAGGGAACACTGAAGCTTTCTTT | CASTTGRSGNTEAFF
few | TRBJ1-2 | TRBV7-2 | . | TGTGCCAGCAGCTCCCACCAGACGACAGGTGAGGGCTACACCTTC | CASSSHQTTGEGYTF
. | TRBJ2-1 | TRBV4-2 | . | TGTGCCAGCAGCCAAGAGAGGGCGAAAAATGAGCAGTTCTTC | CASSQERAKNEQFF
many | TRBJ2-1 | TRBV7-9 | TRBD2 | TGTGCCAGCAGCTTTCGCGGGGGGTCCTACAATGAGCAGTTCTTC | CASSFRGGSYNEQFF
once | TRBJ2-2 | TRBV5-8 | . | TGTGCCAGCAGCTTGGGCGTCGGCGGGGAGCTGTTTTTT | CASSLGVGGELFF
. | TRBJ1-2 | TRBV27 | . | TGTGCCAGCAGTTACAGGGACGGGAATGGCTACACCTTC | CASSYRDGNGYTF
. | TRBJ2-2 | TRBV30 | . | TGTGCCTGGAGTATCGCATTGTGGGGCGCCGGGGAGCTGTTTTTT | CAWSIALWGAGELFF
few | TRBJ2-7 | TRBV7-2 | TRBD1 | TGTGCCAGCAGCTTCGGAACAGGGGGGCGCTTGAGGTACGAGCAGTACTTC | CASSFGTGGRLRYEQYF
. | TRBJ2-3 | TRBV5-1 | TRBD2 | TGCGCCAGCAGCTTGTTAAGCGGGGGCCTGGTAGATACGCAGTATTTT | CASSLLSGGLVDTQYF
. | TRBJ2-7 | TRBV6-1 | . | TGTGCCAGCAGTAAACAGGAGGAGGGTTTCAACGAGCAGTACTTC | CASSKQEEGFNEQYF
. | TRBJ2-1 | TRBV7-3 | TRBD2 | TGTGCCAGCAGCTTAAGAAGCGGGGGCAATGAGCAGTTCTTC | CASSLRSGGNEQFF
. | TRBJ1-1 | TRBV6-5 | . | TGTGCCACATACTCTCAGGGTGCCACTGAAGCTTTCTTT | CATYSQGATEAFF
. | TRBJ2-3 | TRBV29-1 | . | TGCAGCGTTGATTTTCGTAAGGAGTCCACAGATACGCAGTATTTT | CSVDFRKESTDTQYF
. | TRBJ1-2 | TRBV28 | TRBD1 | TGTGCCAGCAGTTTTGGACAGGGCTATGGCTACACCTTC | CASSFGQGYGYTF
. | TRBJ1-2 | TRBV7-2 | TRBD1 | TGTGCCAGCAGCTCCAGATTCTTGACAGGGTACTCCACCTTC | CASSSRFLTGYSTF
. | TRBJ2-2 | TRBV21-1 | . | TGTGCCAGCAGCAAAGGGGTGATGACTAGCGGGCCCACCGGGGAGCTGTTTTTT | CASSKGVMTSGPTGELFF
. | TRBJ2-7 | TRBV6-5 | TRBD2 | TGTGCCAGCAGCCCCGGGACTAGGACCTACGAGCAGTACTTC | CASSPGTRTYEQYF
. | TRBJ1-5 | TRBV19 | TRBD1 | TGTGCCAGTAAGATAGGACAGGGTTTATCTGGCAATCAGCCCCAGCATTTT | CASKIGQGLSGNQPQHF
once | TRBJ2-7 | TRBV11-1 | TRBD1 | TGTGCCAGCAGCTCCCAGACAGGGGTCGAGCAGTACTTC | CASSSQTGVEQYF
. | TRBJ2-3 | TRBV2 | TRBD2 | TGTGCCAGCAGTGAGGCGGGGGGGCGGTATTCCCTTACGCAGTATTTT | CASSEAGGRYSLTQYF
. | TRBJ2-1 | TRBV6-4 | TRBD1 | TGTGCCAGCAGTGTCGACGGAGGACAGGGGGCAAATGAGCAGTTCTTC | CASSVDGGQGANEQFF
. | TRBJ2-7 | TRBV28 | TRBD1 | TGTGCCAGCAGTTTGAACAGGGGGTACTACGAGCAGTACTTC | CASSLNRGYYEQYF
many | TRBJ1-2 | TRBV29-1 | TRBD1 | TGCAGCTTTCGTACGGGACAGGGGGCGCGAGGCTACACCTTC | CSFRTGQGARGYTF
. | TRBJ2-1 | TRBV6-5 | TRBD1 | TGTGCCAGCAGTTACCTTAATCCGGGACAGGTCAATGAGCAGTTCTTC | CASSYLNPGQVNEQFF
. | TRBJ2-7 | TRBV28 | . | TGTGCCAGCAGCCAATCCTACGAGCAGTACTTC | CASSQSYEQYF
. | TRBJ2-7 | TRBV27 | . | TGTGCCAGCAGTTTAGGGCTCAGGGGCTCCTCCTACGAGCAGTACTTC | CASSLGLRGSSYEQYF
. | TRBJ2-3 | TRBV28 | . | TGTGCCAGCAGTTTAGGTCCAGCAGATACGCAGTATTTT | CASSLGPADTQYF
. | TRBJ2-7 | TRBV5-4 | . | TGTGCCAGCAGCTTTGCGGGGCTCCTCTACGAGCAGTACTTC | CASSFAGLLYEQYF
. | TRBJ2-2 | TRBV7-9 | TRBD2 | TGTGCCAGCAGCTGGGGGCTAGCGGGCACGAACACCGGGGAGCTGTTTTTT | CASSWGLAGTNTGELFF
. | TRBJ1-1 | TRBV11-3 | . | TGTGCCAGCAGCTCGCCGACAGTGGACAACACTGAAGCTTTCTTT | CASSSPTVDNTEAFF
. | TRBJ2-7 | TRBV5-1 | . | TGCGCCAGCAGCTTGGTGGTAGCGGTGGGTACCTACGAGCAGTACTTC | CASSLVVAVGTYEQYF
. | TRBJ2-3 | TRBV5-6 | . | TGTGCCAGCTCGCTGGCGGGGACAGATACGCAGTATTTT | CASSLAGTDTQYF
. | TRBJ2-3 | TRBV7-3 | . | TGTGCCAGCAGCGACAACCCGTCGAGGACTGAAACAGATACGCAGTATTTT | CASSDNPSRTETDTQYF
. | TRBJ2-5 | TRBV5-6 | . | TGTGCCAGCAGCTTGTCTCTCTTTGTGGAGACCCAGTACTTC | CASSLSLFVETQYF
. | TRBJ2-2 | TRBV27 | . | TGTGCCAGCAGCAGGACGGACTCGAACACCGGGGAGCTGTTTTTT | CASSRTDSNTGELFF
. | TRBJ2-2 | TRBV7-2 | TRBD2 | TGTGCCAGCAGCTTGGACCCGAGTAGCGGGAGAGCGACCGGGGAGCTGTTTTTT | CASSLDPSSGRATGELFF
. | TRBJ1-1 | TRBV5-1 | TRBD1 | TGCGCCAGCAGCTTGGACAGGGGTAACACTGAAGCTTTCTTT | CASSLDRGNTEAFF
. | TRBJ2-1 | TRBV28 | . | TGTGCCAGCAAGGGGGGGAGCTCCTACAATGAGCAGTTCTTC | CASKGGSSYNEQFF
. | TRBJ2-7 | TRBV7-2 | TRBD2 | TGTGCCAGCAGCTTAAGCGCTACTAGCGGGAGGGTTTCAGAGCAGTACTTC | CASSLSATSGRVSEQYF
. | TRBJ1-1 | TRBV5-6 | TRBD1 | TGTGCCAGCAGCCCCTTTCAGACAGGGCACACTGAAGCTTTCTTT | CASSPFQTGHTEAFF